Listed here are 12 T cell receptor beta chains from one sample, sequenced in a study of OX40 agonist ivuxolimab in advanced cancers. Libraries were prepared by immunoSEQ multiplex PCR; TCRdb keeps only in-frame clonotypes and omits some of them. The table lists around 30,000 clones, 80% of them singletons. This specimen was CD4+ or CD8+ T cells sorted from blood, taken in a trial of the OX40 agonist ivuxolimab. The receptor set was obtained from an adult with an advanced solid tumor such as melanoma, head and neck, liver or kidney cancer.

The chain uses TRBV19 and TRBJ2-7; 7 bases line up with TRBD2. Unmatched junction bases numbered 9, after V lost 3 bases and J lost 1 base. There are 16 residues in the CDR3. Germline CDR1 reads LNHDA; CDR2 reads SQIVND (reference sequence). The CDR3 DNA follows: TGTGCCAGTAGTATCGAGAGCGGGGCAATTTCCTACGAGCAGTACTTC. It is translated as CASSIESGAISYEQYF.

V and J are TRBV7-2 and TRBJ1-5, with D hard to call. The CDR3 runs 12 residues. Germline V gene lookup returns CDR1 SGHTA and CDR2 FQGNSA. V lost 2 bases and J 3 bases, leaving 2 bases between the germline ends. In DNA, the CDR3 is TGTGCCAGCAGCTTAAACAATCAGCCCCAGCATTTT. Translating gives CASSLNNQPQHF.

V gene TRBV9 combines with J gene TRBJ2-1, with D possibly matching TRBD2 (7 bases). The CDR3 totals 15 residues. Germline-derived CDR1 and CDR2 are SGDLS and YYNGEE. Trimming pared 4 bases from V and 9 bases from J, leaving 20 bases between. The CDR3 bases are TGTGCCAGCAGCCCCAATGGTGGGGGGGCCGGTGAGCAGTTCTTC. It translates to CASSPNGGGAGEQFF.

This chain links TRBV7-9 with TRBJ2-3, with TRBD1 matching over 7 bases. The CDR3 covers 17 residues. Germline V gene data show CDR1 as SEHNR and CDR2 as FQNEAQ (reference sequence). The ends lost 4 bases at V and 1 base at J; junction bases unmatched: 11. In DNA, the CDR3 is TGTGCCAGCAGCTCGCTCGAGGGGGCGCTGGGCACAGATACGCAGTATTTT. Translation gives CASSSLEGALGTDTQYF.

This rearrangement joins TRBV6-5 to TRBJ1-6; 7 bases align to TRBD1. There are 15 residues in the CDR3. V lost 7 bases, J lost 7 bases, and 10 bases stayed unmatched. Germline CDR1 and CDR2: MNHEY and SVGAGI. The CDR3 DNA reads as TGTGCCAGCACCTGGGAGGGACAGCGGAATTCACCCCTCCACTTT. Residues: CASTWEGQRNSPLHF.

Only one count was recorded for this clone. The chain joins TRBV30 to TRBJ2-7; tentatively, D is TRBD1 or TRBD2 (5 bases each). Germline V lookup: CDR1 GTSNPN, CDR2 SVGIG (reference sequence). The CDR3 is 14 amino acids. Trimming left V 4 bases short and J 2 bases short, with 15 bases between. Here the CDR3 DNA reads TGTGCCTGGACGGTGGGGCAGGAGGCCTACGAGCAGTACTTC. It codes for CAWTVGQEAYEQYF.

The chain recombines TRBV21-1 with TRBJ2-5; the table's D call, TRBD2, has no DNA check behind it. TRBV21-1 is an annotated pseudogene. The length of the CDR3 is 13 residues. The CDR3 is CASSIPGWETQYF. Here the CDR3 DNA reads TGTGCCAGCAGCATCCCGGGGTGGGAGACCCAGTACTTC.

This clone appeared once. The V and J genes are TRBV19 and TRBJ2-7; D may be TRBD1 or TRBD2 (6 bases each). Trimming removed 7 bases at V and 0 bases at J, with 16 bases between. The CDR3 loop spans 15 amino acids. Germline V gives CDR1 LNHDA, CDR2 SQIVND (reference sequence). The CDR3 sequence: CASKFGGLSSYEQYF. Here the CDR3 DNA reads TGTGCCAGTAAATTTGGGGGGCTCTCCTCCTACGAGCAGTACTTC. Filled out from reference TRBV19 and TRBJ2-7, the complete variable domain reads DGGITQSPKYLFRKEGQNVTLSCEQNLNHDAMYWYRQDPGQGLRLIYYSQIVNDFQKGDIAEGYSVSREKKESFPLTVTSAQKNPTAFYLCASKFGGLSSYEQYFGPGTRLTVT.

The chain uses TRBV18 and TRBJ2-5, with a possible D match to TRBD2 (6 bases). V was trimmed by 3 bases and J by 5 bases, leaving 13 bases between them. The CDR3 sequence is 14 residues long. Germline CDR1 reads KGHSH; CDR2 reads LQKENI. The DNA for the CDR3 is TGTGCCAGCTCACCTTGGCGGGAACAGGAGACCCAGTACTTC. This sequence encodes CASSPWREQETQYF.

The genes are TRBV4-3 and TRBJ1-6, with 9 bases identical to TRBD1. This CDR3 contains 17 residues. The V segment lost 0 bases and the J segment 3 bases; nucleotides outside the gene matches: 3. Germline values: CDR1 LGHNA, CDR2 YSLEER. CDR3 region: CASSQDADRGYNSPLHF. CDR3 bases: TGCGCCAGCAGCCAAGATGCGGACAGGGGCTATAATTCACCCCTCCACTTT.

This clone was picked up a small number of times. The rearrangement links TRBV29-1 to TRBJ2-5; 9 nucleotides line up with TRBD1. The V gene end was trimmed by 2 bases and the J gene end by 2 bases; junction bases not matched to a gene: 6. Germline-derived CDR1 and CDR2 are SQVTM and ANQGSEA. CDR3 length: 15 residues. Here the CDR3 reads CSVETGTGFQETQYF. The CDR3 DNA sequence: TGCAGCGTTGAAACGGGGACAGGGTTTCAAGAGACCCAGTACTTC.

V usage is TRBV19 and J usage is TRBJ2-7; tentative D call: TRBD2 (5 bases). Germline assignment: CDR1 LNHDA and CDR2 SQIVND (reference sequence). Trimming shortened V by 7 bases and J by 0 bases, and 13 bases separated the two germline ends. This CDR3 has 14 residues. The CDR3 region has the DNA TGTGCCAGTACTGAGGGATCGTACTCCTACGAGCAGTACTTC. It yields the protein CASTEGSYSYEQYF.